The 8 T cell receptor beta chains in this list originate from one sample, sequenced in a study of blood T cell repertoires in COVID-19. TCRdb keeps only in-frame clones here, not all; method: immunoSEQ multiplex PCR. Of about 500,000 clones listed, about 88% are singletons. Input material: peripheral blood. These receptors came from a woman in her forties or fifties with COVID-19, enrolled during active disease.

This rearrangement joins TRBV3-1 (or the pseudogene TRBV3-2) to TRBJ2-5, with TRBD2 as a possible D gene (5 bases). The germline V gene has CDR1 LGHDT and CDR2 YNNKEL (reference sequence). The CDR3 totals 14 residues. V was cut by 1 base and J by 6 bases, with 12 bases left in between. The CDR3 coding sequence is TGTGCCAGCAGCCAAGTACGGGGTATGCAGACCCAGTACTTC. Amino acid sequence: CASSQVRGMQTQYF.

The chain employs TRBV7-2 and TRBJ1-2; tentative D call: TRBD1 (5 bases). Germline V gives CDR1 SGHTA, CDR2 FQGNSA. The CDR3 consists of 15 residues. Trimming shortened V by 1 base and J by 1 base, and 10 bases separated the two germline ends. The CDR3 here is CASSLEIQVNYGYTF. CDR3 in DNA: TGTGCCAGCAGCTTAGAGATACAGGTTAACTATGGCTACACCTTC. Supplemented by reference TRBV7-2 and TRBJ1-2, the full variable domain reads GAGVSQSPSNKVTEKGKDVELRCDPISGHTALYWYRQSLGQGLEFLIYFQGNSAPDKSGLPSDRFSAERTGGSVSTLTIQRTQQEDSAVYLCASSLEIQVNYGYTFGSGTRLTVV.

The gene calls are TRBV14 and TRBJ1-1; the D is unclear. V lost 0 bases and J lost 5, with 13 bases in between. Germline V gives CDR1 SGHDN, CDR2 FVKESK. The CDR3 sequence is 15 residues long. CDR3 in amino acids: CASSQDTWASTEAFF. DNA for the CDR3: TGTGCCAGCAGCCAAGATACATGGGCATCAACTGAAGCTTTCTTT.

This chain's CDR3 is CASRHRQASPTEQYF. The CDR3 DNA reads as TGTGCCAGCCGACACCGGCAGGCCTCTCCTACTGAGCAGTACTTC. This rearrangement joins TRBV28 to TRBJ2-7; no clear D. Germline CDR1 reads MDHEN; CDR2 reads SYDVKM. The V end was cut by 8 bases, the J end by 7 bases, with 24 bases between. This CDR3 comprises 15 residues.

This clone was counted once. For the CDR3, the DNA is TGTGCCAGCAGCGTAGGAGGAGGGGAAAGCTCTGGAAACACCATATATTTT. Protein sequence: CASSVGGGESSGNTIYF. The chain employs TRBV9 and TRBJ1-3, with TRBD1 as a possible D gene (5 bases). Per the germline V gene, CDR1 is SGDLS and CDR2 is YYNGEE. V lost 0 bases to trimming and J lost 0 bases, with 13 bases between them. The CDR3 loop spans 17 amino acids.

The rearrangement joins TRBV12-5 to TRBJ1-2; TRBD1 matches at 7 bases. Germline assignment: CDR1 LGHNT and CDR2 FRNRAP. The CDR3 totals 16 residues. Trimming removed 8 bases from V and 0 bases from J; junction bases left unmatched: 12. The CDR3 DNA reads as TGTGCTAGTCGCCCGGGACAGCTCACACCTAACTATGGCTACACCTTC. Protein sequence: CASRPGQLTPNYGYTF.

This clone was counted between two and nine times. The chain has TRBV19 and TRBJ1-5; a possible D gene is TRBD1 (5 bases). V lost 6 bases and J 0 bases, leaving 15 bases between the germline ends. Germline values: CDR1 LNHDA, CDR2 SQIVND (reference sequence). This CDR3 comprises 16 residues. Written as DNA, the CDR3 is TGTGCCAGTAGGCTTCTGGACACCCATAGCAATCAGCCCCAGCATTTT. Translated: CASRLLDTHSNQPQHF.

The V gene is TRBV6-1, the J gene TRBJ2-3, with 10 bases that match TRBD2. From germline, CDR1 is MNHNS and CDR2 SASEGT. The J segment lost 5 bases and the V segment lost 1 base, leaving 9 bases of the junction unmatched. CDR3 length: 17 residues. CDR3 DNA: TGTGCCAGCAGTGAAGGTAAAGCGGGGGGGCCAAGAGATACGCAGTATTTT. This codes for CASSEGKAGGPRDTQYF.